The 17 T cell receptor beta chains reported below all come from one sample, sequenced in a study of cytomegalovirus exposure and HLA in healthy donors. The PCR contained 60 Vbeta and 13 Jbeta primers. The data were produced by immunoSEQ multiplex PCR, yet TCRdb's version contains in-frame clones alone and is incomplete. In the table there are over 85,000 clones, 73% of which are singletons. The sequencing input was PBMCs. Every receptor here comes from a man aged 35 to 55 in good health and CMV-seronegative.

The chain couples TRBV19 to TRBJ2-7, with D perhaps TRBD2 (6 bases). CDR3 length equals 14 residues. Per germline, CDR1 LNHDA and CDR2 SQIVND (reference sequence). Trimming left V 9 bases short and J 3 bases short, with 18 bases between. CDR3 nucleotides: TGTGCCAGCCGGCGGGCAGCCGGGGGCTACGAGCAGTACTTC. This translates into CASRRAAGGYEQYF.

This chain links TRBV28 with TRBJ2-7; 7 bases match TRBD1. J gave up 0 bases and V 6 bases, and 2 bases lay outside the gene matches. The CDR3 consists of 13 residues. Looked up from germline, CDR1 is MDHEN and CDR2 is SYDVKM. CDR3 in amino acids: CASRTGPSYEQYF. In DNA form, the CDR3 reads TGTGCCAGCAGGACAGGGCCCTCCTACGAGCAGTACTTC.

This rearrangement joins TRBV5-1 to TRBJ2-1; 8 bases match TRBD2. V dropped 0 bases and J dropped 8; count of bases not matched to a gene: 13. CDR1 is SGHRS and CDR2 is YFSETQ in the germline V gene. There are 17 residues in the CDR3. CDR3 sequence reads: CASSLGFSDFSGDEQFF. Written as DNA, the CDR3 is TGCGCCAGCAGCTTGGGGTTCTCGGATTTTAGCGGGGATGAGCAGTTCTTC.

This chain joins TRBV5-6 and TRBJ2-7, with TRBD1 as a possible D gene (6 bases). Germline V gene lookup returns CDR1 SGHDT and CDR2 YYEEEE. The CDR3 spans 12 residues. Trimming shortened V by 3 bases and J by 7 bases, and 11 bases separated the two germline ends. CDR3 region: CASSSGQPEQYF. The CDR3 nucleotides are TGTGCCAGCAGCTCCGGACAGCCTGAGCAGTACTTC. Complete variable domain (other parts from reference TRBV5-6 and TRBJ2-7): DAGVTQSPTHLIKTRGQQVTLRCSPKSGHDTVSWYQQALGQGPQFIFQYYEEEERQRGNFPDRFSGHQFPNYSSELNVNALLLGDSALYLCASSSGQPEQYFGPGTRLTVT.

The rearrangement links TRBV6-5 to TRBJ2-3; D might be TRBD2 (6 bases). Between the trimmed V and J ends, which lost 5 bases and 0 bases, there was a span of 9 bases. CDR1 MNHEY and CDR2 SVGAGI come from the germline V gene. This CDR3 is 14 amino acids long. The CDR3 DNA is TGTGCCAGCAGTCTTCGGGAGAGCACAGATACGCAGTATTTT. This gives the protein CASSLRESTDTQYF.

This clone has a single count. The rearrangement uses TRBV2 and TRBJ2-7; 10 bases align to TRBD1. Trimming took 4 bases from V and 4 from J; bases not matched to a gene: 1. CDR1 and CDR2 (germline): SNHLY, FYNNEI. CDR3 size: 13 residues. DNA for the CDR3: TGTGCCAGCAGTGGGGACAGGGGTTACGAGCAGTACTTC. It yields the protein CASSGDRGYEQYF.

The chain has TRBV21-1 and TRBJ2-2; the table's TRBD2 call for D was not verified on the DNA. TRBV21-1 is given as a pseudogene. This CDR3 comprises 12 residues. The CDR3 nucleotides read TGTGCCGGCTCCCGGGACACCGGGGAGCTGTTTTTT. This encodes CAGSRDTGELFF.

The chain has TRBV2 and TRBJ1-1, with a tentative D call TRBD1 (6 bases). The ends were cut back, 7 bases at V and 0 bases at J, with 15 bases in the middle. This CDR3 region has 15 residues. CDR1 and CDR2 from the germline V gene are SNHLY and FYNNEI. The CDR3: CASMDLGAVNTEAFF. CDR3 nucleotide sequence: TGTGCCAGCATGGATCTGGGGGCTGTGAACACTGAAGCTTTCTTT.

V usage is TRBV30 and J usage is TRBJ2-7; D may be TRBD1 (5 bases). The CDR3 has 15 residues. Germline V gene data show CDR1 as GTSNPN and CDR2 as SVGIG (reference sequence). V lost 0 bases to trimming and J lost 5 bases, with 17 bases between them. This CDR3 is CAWSVPRTGSHEQYF. Here the CDR3 DNA reads TGTGCCTGGAGTGTACCGAGAACAGGTTCCCACGAGCAGTACTTC.

The CDR3: CASKSGVRTVTYEQYF. The CDR3 coding sequence is TGTGCCAGCAAAAGCGGAGTGAGGACAGTGACCTACGAGCAGTACTTC. V gene TRBV2 combines with J gene TRBJ2-7; TRBD1 is a possible D gene (6 bases). Trimming took 7 bases from V and 2 from J, leaving 21 bases between them. This CDR3 has 16 residues. CDR1 SNHLY and CDR2 FYNNEI come from the germline V gene.

The chain joins TRBV6-1 to TRBJ1-2; D is possibly TRBD1 (6 bases). The CDR3 consists of 14 residues. Trimming shortened V by 5 bases and J by 8 bases, and 18 bases separated the two germline ends. In germline, CDR1 is MNHNS, CDR2 SASEGT. The CDR3 DNA reads as TGTGCCAGCAGTACAGGGATCGATTCTGCCGGCTACACCTTC. Translating gives CASSTGIDSAGYTF.

The chain recombines TRBV5-6 with TRBJ2-2; TRBD2 might be the D (5 bases). The germline V and J ends were trimmed by 0 bases and 0 bases, with 15 bases remaining between them. Germline lookup yields CDR1 SGHDT and CDR2 YYEEEE. The CDR3 is 18 amino acids. The CDR3 nucleotides are TGTGCCAGCAGCTTGGAACCATGGAGGCAGTCGAACACCGGGGAGCTGTTTTTT. Translated, it gives CASSLEPWRQSNTGELFF.

The V and J genes are TRBV6-6 and TRBJ1-1; D remains ambiguous. Germline V gene lookup returns CDR1 MNHNY and CDR2 SVGAGI (reference sequence). The V gene lost 2 bases and the J gene lost 4 bases, with 8 bases spanning the gap. CDR3 size: 13 residues. CDR3 sequence (DNA): TGTGCCAGCAGTTACGGGGAGGGCACTGAAGCTTTCTTT. Its protein product is CASSYGEGTEAFF.

The chain has TRBV2 and TRBJ1-1; D not resolved. Deletions cut 3 bases from V and 4 bases from J, with 6 bases between. CDR1 and CDR2 (germline): SNHLY, FYNNEI. This CDR3 contains 12 residues. In DNA, the CDR3 is TGTGCCAGCAGTGAGTGGGCCACTGAAGCTTTCTTT. Protein product: CASSEWATEAFF.

The chain employs TRBV5-1 and TRBJ2-5; weak D call: TRBD1 (6 bases). V gave up 4 bases and J gave up 10 bases, with 14 bases separating them. The CDR3 totals 12 residues. The V gene's germline CDR1 is SGHRS and CDR2 YFSETQ. The CDR3 region is CASSPQQGGQYF. CDR3 nucleotide sequence: TGCGCCAGCAGCCCACAACAAGGGGGCCAGTACTTC.

This sequence joins TRBV2 and TRBJ1-2, with D tentatively TRBD1 (6 bases). From germline, CDR1 is SNHLY and CDR2 FYNNEI. This CDR3 region has 14 residues. V lost 8 bases and J 4 bases, leaving 17 bases between the germline ends. Here the CDR3 reads CASLIGGRGYGYTF. CDR3 coding DNA: TGTGCCAGCCTAATCGGGGGGCGAGGCTATGGCTACACCTTC.

This clone was observed a few times. The chain has TRBV27 and TRBJ2-7; 11 bases line up with TRBD2. The CDR3 has 16 amino acids. After removal of 2 bases from V and 2 bases from J, the junction contained 5 bases not matched to a gene. Germline lookup yields CDR1 MNHEY and CDR2 SMNVEV (reference sequence). The DNA for the CDR3 is TGTGCCAGCAGTTTAGGTGGGACTAGCGGCACCTACGAGCAGTACTTC. It translates to CASSLGGTSGTYEQYF.